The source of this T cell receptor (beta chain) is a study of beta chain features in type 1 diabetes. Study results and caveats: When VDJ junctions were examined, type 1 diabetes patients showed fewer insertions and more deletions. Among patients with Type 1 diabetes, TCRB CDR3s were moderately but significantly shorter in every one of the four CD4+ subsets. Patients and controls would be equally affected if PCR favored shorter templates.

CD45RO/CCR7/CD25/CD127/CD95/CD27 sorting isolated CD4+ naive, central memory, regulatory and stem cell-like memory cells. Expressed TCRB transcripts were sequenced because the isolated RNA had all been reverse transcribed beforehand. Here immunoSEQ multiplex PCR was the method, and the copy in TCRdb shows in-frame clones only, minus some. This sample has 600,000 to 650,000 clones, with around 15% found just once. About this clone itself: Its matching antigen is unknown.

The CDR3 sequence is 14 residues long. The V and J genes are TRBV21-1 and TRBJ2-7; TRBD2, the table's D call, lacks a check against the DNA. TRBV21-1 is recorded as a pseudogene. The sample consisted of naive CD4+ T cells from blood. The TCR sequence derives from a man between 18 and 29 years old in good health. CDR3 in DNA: TGTGCCAGCAGGGGACTAGCGGGACTCTACGAGCAGTACTTC. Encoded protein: CASRGLAGLYEQYF.